This TCR beta chain was profiled in a study of CD8 T cells in Susac syndrome. The V and J ends lost 1 base and 3 bases, in that order; junction bases with no gene match: 4. Germline CDR1 and CDR2: SGHDN and FVKESK. This CDR3 region has 15 residues. Random hexamers served to reverse transcribe about 0.5 to 1 ug RNA. It was immunoSEQ multiplex PCR that amplified TCR beta CDR3 across 54 Vbeta and 13 Jbeta. Via MiXCR, TCRdb re-called the immunoSEQ multiplex PCR reads, giving one row per CDR3 protein. The table lists about 150,000 distinct CDR3 sequences, just under 95% of them singletons. This clonotype has a single count. TCR beta from blood CD8+ and CD4+ T cells was sequenced. The multiple sclerosis control group comprised treatment-naive patients with stable or active relapsing-remitting disease. Negative isolation yielded the CD8+ and CD4+ T cells, while FACS enriched the TEMRA cells.

The sample was CD8+ T cells from PBMCs. The J gene is TRBJ2-7, the V gene TRBV14, with 9 bases identical to TRBD1. The sequence came from a human donor with multiple sclerosis. CDR3 loop: CASSQARDRVYEQYF. CDR3 coding DNA: TGTGCCAGCAGCCAAGCCCGGGACAGGGTCTACGAGCAGTACTTC.